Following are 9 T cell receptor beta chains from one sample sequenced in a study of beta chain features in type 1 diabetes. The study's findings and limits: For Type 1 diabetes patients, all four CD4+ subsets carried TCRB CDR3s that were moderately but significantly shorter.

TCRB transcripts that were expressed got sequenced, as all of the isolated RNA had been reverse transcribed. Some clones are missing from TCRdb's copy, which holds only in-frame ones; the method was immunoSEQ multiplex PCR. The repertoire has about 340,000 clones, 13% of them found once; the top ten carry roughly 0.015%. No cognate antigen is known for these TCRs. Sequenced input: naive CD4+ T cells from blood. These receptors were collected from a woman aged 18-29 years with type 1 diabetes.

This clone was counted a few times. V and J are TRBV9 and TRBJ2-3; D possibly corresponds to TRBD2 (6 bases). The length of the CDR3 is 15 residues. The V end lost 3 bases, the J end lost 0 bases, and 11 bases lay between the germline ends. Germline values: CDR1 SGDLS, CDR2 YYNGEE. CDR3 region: CASSASGYSTDTQYF. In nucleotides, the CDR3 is TGTGCCAGCAGCGCCAGCGGGTACAGCACAGATACGCAGTATTTT.

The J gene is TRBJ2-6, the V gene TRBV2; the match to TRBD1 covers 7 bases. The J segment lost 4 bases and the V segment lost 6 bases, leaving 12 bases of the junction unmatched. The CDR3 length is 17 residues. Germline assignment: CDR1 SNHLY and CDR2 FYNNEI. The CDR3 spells CASRRTGLISGANVLTF. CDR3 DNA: TGTGCCAGCAGACGGACAGGCCTGATATCGGGGGCCAACGTCCTGACTTTC.

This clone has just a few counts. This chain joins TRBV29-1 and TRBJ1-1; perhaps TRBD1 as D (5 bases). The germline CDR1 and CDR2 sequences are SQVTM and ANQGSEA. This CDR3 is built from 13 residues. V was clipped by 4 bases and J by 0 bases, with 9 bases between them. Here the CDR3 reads CSVVRALNTEAFF. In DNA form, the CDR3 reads TGCAGCGTTGTCAGGGCTCTGAACACTGAAGCTTTCTTT. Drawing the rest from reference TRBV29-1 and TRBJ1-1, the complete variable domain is SAVISQKPSRDICQRGTSLTIQCQVDSQVTMMFWYRQQPGQSLTLIATANQGSEATYESGFVIDKFPISRPNLTFSTLTVSNMSPEDSSIYLCSVVRALNTEAFFGQGTRLTVV.

The CDR3 nucleotides read TGTGCCAGCAGCCCCGGACATATGAACACTGAAGCTTTCTTT. The encoded protein is CASSPGHMNTEAFF. This chain links TRBV11-3 with TRBJ1-1, with a possible D match to TRBD1 (5 bases). The CDR3 is 14 amino acids. V was pared by 5 bases and J by 0 bases, with 10 bases between. Germline CDR1 SGHNT, CDR2 YENEEA.

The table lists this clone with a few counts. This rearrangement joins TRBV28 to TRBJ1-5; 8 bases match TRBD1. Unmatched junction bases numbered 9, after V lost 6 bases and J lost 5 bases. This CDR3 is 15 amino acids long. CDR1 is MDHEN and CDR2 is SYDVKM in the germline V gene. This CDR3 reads CASSTTGTGHQPQHF. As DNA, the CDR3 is TGTGCCAGCAGCACCACCGGGACAGGTCATCAGCCCCAGCATTTT. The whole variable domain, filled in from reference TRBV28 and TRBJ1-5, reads DVKVTQSSRYLVKRTGEKVFLECVQDMDHENMFWYRQDPGLGLRLIYFSYDVKMKEKGDIPEGYSVSREKKERFSLILESASTNQTSMYLCASSTTGTGHQPQHFGDGTRLSIL.

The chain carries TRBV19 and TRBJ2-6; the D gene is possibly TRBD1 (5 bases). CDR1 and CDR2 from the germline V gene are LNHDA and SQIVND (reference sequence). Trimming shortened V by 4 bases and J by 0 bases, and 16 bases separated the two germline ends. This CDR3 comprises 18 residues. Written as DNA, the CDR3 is TGTGCCAGTAGTAGCCTGAGACAGAGGAGCTCTGGGGCCAACGTCCTGACTTTC. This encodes CASSSLRQRSSGANVLTF.

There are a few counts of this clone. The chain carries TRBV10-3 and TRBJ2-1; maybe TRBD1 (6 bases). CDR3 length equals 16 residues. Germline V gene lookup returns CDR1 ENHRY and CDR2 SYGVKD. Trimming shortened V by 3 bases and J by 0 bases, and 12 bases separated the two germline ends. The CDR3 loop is CAISDAGVFSYNEQFF. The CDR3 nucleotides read TGTGCCATCAGTGATGCAGGGGTGTTCTCCTACAATGAGCAGTTCTTC.

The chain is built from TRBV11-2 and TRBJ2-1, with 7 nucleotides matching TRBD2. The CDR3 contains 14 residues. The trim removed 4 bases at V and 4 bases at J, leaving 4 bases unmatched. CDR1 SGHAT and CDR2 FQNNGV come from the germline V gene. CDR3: CASSWASGYNEQFF. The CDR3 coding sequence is TGTGCCAGCAGCTGGGCTAGCGGATACAATGAGCAGTTCTTC.

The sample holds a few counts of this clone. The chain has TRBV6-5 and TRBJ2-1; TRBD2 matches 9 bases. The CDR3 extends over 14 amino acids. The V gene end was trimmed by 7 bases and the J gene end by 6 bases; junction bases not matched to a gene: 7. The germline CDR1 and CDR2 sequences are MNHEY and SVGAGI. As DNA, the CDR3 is TGTGCCAGCATCCCCGGCGGGAGGGCCAATGAGCAGTTCTTC. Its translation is CASIPGGRANEQFF.